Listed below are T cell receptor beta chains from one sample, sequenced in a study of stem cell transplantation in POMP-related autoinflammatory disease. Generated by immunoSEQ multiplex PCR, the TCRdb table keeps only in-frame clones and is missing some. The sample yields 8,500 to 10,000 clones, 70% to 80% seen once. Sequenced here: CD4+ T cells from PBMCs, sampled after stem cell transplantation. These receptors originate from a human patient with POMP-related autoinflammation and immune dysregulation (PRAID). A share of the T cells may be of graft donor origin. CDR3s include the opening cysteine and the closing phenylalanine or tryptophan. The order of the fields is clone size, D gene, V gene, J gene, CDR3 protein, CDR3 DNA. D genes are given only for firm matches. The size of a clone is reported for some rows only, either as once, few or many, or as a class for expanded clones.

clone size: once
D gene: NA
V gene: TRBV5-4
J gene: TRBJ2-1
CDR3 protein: CASSGGSDPSYNEQFF
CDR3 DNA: TGTGCCAGCAGCGGGGGGAGCGACCCCTCCTACAATGAGCAGTTCTTC

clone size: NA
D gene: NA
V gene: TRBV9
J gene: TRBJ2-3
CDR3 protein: CASSEGSTDTQYF
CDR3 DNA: TGTGCCAGCAGCGAGGGAAGCACAGATACGCAGTATTTT

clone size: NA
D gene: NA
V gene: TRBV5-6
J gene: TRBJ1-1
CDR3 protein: CASYGRAAEAFF
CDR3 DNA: TGTGCCAGCTATGGCAGGGCCGCTGAAGCTTTCTTT

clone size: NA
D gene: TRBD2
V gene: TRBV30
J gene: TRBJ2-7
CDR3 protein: CAWSVLAGAYEQYF
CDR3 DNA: TGTGCCTGGAGTGTACTAGCGGGGGCCTACGAGCAGTACTTC

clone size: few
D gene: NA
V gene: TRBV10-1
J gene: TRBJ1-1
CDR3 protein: CASRLSMNTEAFF
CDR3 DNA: TGCGCCAGCAGACTTTCCATGAACACTGAAGCTTTCTTT

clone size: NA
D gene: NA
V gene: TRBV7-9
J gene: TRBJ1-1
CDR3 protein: CASSLVLGNTEAFF
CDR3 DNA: TGTGCCAGCAGCTTAGTTTTAGGGAACACTGAAGCTTTCTTT

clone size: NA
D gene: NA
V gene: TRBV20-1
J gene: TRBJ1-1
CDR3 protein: CSASGDTEAFF
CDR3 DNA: TGCAGTGCTAGTGGAGACACTGAAGCTTTCTTT

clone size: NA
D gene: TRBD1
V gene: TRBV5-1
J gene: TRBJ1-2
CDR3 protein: CASGTGMRAANYGYTF
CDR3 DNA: TGCGCCAGCGGGACAGGGATGAGGGCAGCTAACTATGGCTACACCTTC

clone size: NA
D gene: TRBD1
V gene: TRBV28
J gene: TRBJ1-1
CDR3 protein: CASTPTGGFTEAFF
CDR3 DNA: TGTGCCAGCACCCCGACAGGGGGATTCACTGAAGCTTTCTTT

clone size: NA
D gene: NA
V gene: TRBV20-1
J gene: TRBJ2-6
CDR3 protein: CSASERSGANVLTF
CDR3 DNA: TGCAGTGCTAGTGAACGCTCTGGGGCCAACGTCCTGACTTTC

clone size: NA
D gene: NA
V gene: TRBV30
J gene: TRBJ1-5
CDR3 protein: CAWSVVGSNQPQHF
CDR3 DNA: TGTGCCTGGAGTGTGGTAGGAAGCAATCAGCCCCAGCATTTT

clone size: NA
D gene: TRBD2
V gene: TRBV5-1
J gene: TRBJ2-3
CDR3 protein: CASSFSTSGFTDTQYF
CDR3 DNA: TGCGCCAGCAGCTTCTCGACTAGCGGATTCACAGATACGCAGTATTTT

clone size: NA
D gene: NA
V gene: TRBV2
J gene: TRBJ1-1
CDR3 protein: CASSERGRSTEAFF
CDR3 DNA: TGTGCCAGCAGTGAAAGGGGTAGGAGCACTGAAGCTTTCTTT

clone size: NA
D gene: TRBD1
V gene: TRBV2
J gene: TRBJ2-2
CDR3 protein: CASRQGSTSGELFF
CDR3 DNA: TGTGCCAGCAGACAGGGGAGTACATCCGGGGAGCTGTTTTTT

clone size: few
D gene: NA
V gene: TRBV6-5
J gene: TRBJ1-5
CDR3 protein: CASGEHSNQPQHF
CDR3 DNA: TGTGCCAGCGGGGAGCATAGCAATCAGCCCCAGCATTTT

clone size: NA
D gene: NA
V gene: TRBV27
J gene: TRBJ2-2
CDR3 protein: CASRERTGELFF
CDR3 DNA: TGTGCCAGCAGGGAGAGAACCGGGGAGCTGTTTTTT

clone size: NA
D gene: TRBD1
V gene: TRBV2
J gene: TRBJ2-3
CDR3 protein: CASQTNRGQADTQYF
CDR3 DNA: TGTGCCAGCCAAACGAACAGGGGGCAGGCAGATACGCAGTATTTT

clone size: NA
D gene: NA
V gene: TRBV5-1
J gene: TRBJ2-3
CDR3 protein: CASSWGGETQYF
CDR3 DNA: TGCGCCAGCAGTTGGGGTGGGGAAACGCAGTATTTT